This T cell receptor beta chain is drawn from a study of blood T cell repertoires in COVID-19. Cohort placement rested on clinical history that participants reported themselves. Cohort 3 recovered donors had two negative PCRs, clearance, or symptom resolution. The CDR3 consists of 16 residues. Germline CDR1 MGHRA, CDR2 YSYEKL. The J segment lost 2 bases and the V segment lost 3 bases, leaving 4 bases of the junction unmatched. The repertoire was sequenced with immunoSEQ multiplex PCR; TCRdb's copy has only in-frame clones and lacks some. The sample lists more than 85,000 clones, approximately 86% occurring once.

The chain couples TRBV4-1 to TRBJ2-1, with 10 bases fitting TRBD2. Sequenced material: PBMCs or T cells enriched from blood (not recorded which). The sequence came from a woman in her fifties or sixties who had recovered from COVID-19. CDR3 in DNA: TGCGCCAGCAGCCAGAGGGGGACTAGCGCCTACAATGAGCAGTTCTTC. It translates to CASSQRGTSAYNEQFF.